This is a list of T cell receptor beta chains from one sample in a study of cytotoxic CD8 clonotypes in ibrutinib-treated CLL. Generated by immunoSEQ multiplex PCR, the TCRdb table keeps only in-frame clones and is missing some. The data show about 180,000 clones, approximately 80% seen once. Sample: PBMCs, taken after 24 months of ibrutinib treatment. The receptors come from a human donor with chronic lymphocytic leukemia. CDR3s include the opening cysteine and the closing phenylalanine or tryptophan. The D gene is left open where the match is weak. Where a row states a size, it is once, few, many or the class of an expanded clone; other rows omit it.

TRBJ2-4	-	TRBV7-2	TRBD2	CASSFAGVAKNIQYF	TGTGCCAGCAGCTTCGCGGGGGTAGCCAAAAACATTCAGTACTTC
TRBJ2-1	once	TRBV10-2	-	CASSDQGPYNEQFF	TGCGCCAGCAGTGATCAGGGACCCTACAATGAGCAGTTCTTC
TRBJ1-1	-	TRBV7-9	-	CASTQTGEAFF	TGTGCCAGCACCCAGACAGGTGAAGCTTTCTTT
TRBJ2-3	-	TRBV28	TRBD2	CASSLGGSRSDTQYF	TGTGCCAGCAGTTTGGGCGGGAGTCGGTCAGATACGCAGTATTTT
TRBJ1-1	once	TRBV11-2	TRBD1	CASSSNRGNTEAFF	TGTGCCAGCAGCTCAAACAGGGGGAACACTGAAGCTTTCTTT
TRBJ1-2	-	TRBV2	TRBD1	CASSQGQNNYGYTF	TGTGCCAGCAGTCAGGGACAGAATAACTATGGCTACACCTTC
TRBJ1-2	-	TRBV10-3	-	CAISEREYYGYTF	TGTGCCATCAGTGAGAGGGAATACTATGGCTACACCTTC
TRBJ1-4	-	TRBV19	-	CASGDRREKLFF	TGTGCCAGTGGGGACCGCAGAGAAAAACTGTTTTTT
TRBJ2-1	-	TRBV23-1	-	CASRRTTGNEQFF	TGCGCCAGTCGCCGGACGACGGGGAATGAGCAGTTCTTC
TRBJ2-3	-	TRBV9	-	CASSVGPILGTTQYF	TGTGCCAGCAGCGTAGGTCCCATACTAGGGACTACGCAGTATTTT
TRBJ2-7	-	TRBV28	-	CASSIHYEQYF	TGTGCCAGCAGTATCCACTACGAGCAGTACTTC
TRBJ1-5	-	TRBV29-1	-	CSVEPHGGGPQHF	TGCAGCGTTGAGCCTCACGGCGGGGGACCCCAGCATTTT
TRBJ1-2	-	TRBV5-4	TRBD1	CASTALRQGNYGYTF	TGTGCCAGCACCGCGCTGAGACAGGGGAACTATGGCTACACCTTC
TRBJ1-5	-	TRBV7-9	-	CASNKEGHQPQHF	TGTGCCAGCAATAAGGAGGGCCATCAGCCCCAGCATTTT
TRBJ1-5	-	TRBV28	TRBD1	CASRVDRLFSNQPQHF	TGTGCCAGCAGGGTGGACAGGCTCTTTAGCAATCAGCCCCAGCATTTT
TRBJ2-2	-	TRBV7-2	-	CASSLVAANTGELFF	TGTGCCAGCAGCTTAGTTGCAGCGAACACCGGGGAGCTGTTTTTT
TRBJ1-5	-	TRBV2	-	CASLKEVGGNQPQHF	TGTGCCAGTCTTAAAGAAGTGGGGGGAAATCAGCCCCAGCATTTT
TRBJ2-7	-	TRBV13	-	CASSGWIGGYPYEQYF	TGTGCCAGCAGCGGCTGGATTGGCGGATACCCCTACGAGCAGTACTTC
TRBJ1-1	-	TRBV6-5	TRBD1	CASRKTGGRNTEAFF	TGTGCCAGCAGAAAAACAGGGGGACGGAACACTGAAGCTTTCTTT
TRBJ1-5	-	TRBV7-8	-	CASSLASRRGIQPQHF	TGTGCCAGCAGCTTAGCGAGCAGGCGGGGTATTCAGCCCCAGCATTTT
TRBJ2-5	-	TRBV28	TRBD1	CAGRKDRGETQYF	TGTGCCGGAAGGAAGGACAGGGGTGAGACCCAGTACTTC
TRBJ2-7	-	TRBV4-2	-	CASSQGDAYEQYF	TGTGCCAGCAGCCAGGGGGACGCCTATGAGCAGTACTTC
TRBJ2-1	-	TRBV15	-	CATSRSMSEGEQFF	TGTGCCACCAGCAGGTCAATGAGCGAGGGTGAGCAGTTCTTC
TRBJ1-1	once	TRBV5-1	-	CASSLGGNTEAFF	TGCGCCAGCAGCTTGGGAGGGAACACTGAAGCTTTCTTT
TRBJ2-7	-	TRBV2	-	CASSELELLSYEQYF	TGTGCCAGCAGTGAATTAGAACTTCTCTCCTACGAGCAGTACTTC
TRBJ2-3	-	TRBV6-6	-	CASSGKADTQYF	TGTGCCAGCAGTGGGAAGGCAGATACGCAGTATTTT
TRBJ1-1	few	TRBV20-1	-	CSAEGDTEAFF	TGCAGTGCCGAGGGGGACACTGAAGCTTTCTTT
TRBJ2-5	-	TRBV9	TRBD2	CASSVEGGRVETQYF	TGTGCCAGCAGCGTAGAGGGCGGGAGAGTCGAGACCCAGTACTTC
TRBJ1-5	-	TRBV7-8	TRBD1	CASSRSPTDRGLQPQHF	TGTGCCAGCAGTAGGAGCCCTACGGACAGGGGGCTTCAGCCCCAGCATTTT
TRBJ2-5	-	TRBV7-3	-	CASSLSPPRQETQYF	TGTGCCAGCAGCTTATCCCCTCCAAGGCAAGAGACCCAGTACTTC
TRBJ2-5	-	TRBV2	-	CASNSEPQETQYF	TGTGCCAGCAACTCCGAGCCCCAAGAGACCCAGTACTTC
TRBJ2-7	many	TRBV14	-	CASSQELRGLGEQYF	TGTGCCAGCAGCCAAGAGTTGAGAGGGCTGGGGGAGCAGTACTTC
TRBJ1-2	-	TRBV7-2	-	CASSLAGTYGYTF	TGTGCCAGCAGCTTAGCAGGGACTTATGGCTACACCTTC
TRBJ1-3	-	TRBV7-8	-	CASSLVAGYGNTIYF	TGTGCCAGCAGCTTAGTTGCGGGGTATGGAAACACCATATATTTT
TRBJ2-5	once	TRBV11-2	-	CASSLGATHQETQYF	TGTGCCAGCAGCTTAGGGGCGACTCACCAAGAGACCCAGTACTTC
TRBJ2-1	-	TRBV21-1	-	CASNLGGEGQSSYNEQFF	TGTGCCAGCAACTTGGGAGGGGAGGGTCAATCCTCCTACAATGAGCAGTTCTTC
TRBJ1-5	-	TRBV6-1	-	CASSESNHQPQHF	TGTGCCAGCAGTGAATCTAATCATCAGCCCCAGCATTTT
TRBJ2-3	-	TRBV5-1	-	CASSSSTDTQYF	TGCGCCAGCAGCTCGAGCACAGATACGCAGTATTTT
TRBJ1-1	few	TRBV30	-	CAWSVQDNTEAFF	TGTGCCTGGAGTGTGCAGGATAACACTGAAGCTTTCTTT
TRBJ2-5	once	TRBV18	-	CASSPSSGSGKTQYF	TGTGCCAGCTCACCATCCAGCGGATCAGGAAAGACCCAGTACTTC
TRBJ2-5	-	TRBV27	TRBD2	CASSLGGRAEETQYF	TGTGCCAGCAGTTTAGGCGGGAGGGCCGAGGAGACCCAGTACTTC
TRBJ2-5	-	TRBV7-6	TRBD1	CASSRDRGETQYF	TGTGCCAGTTCCCGGGACAGGGGAGAGACCCAGTACTTC
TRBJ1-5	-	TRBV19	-	CASSWLWFLDRTGNQPQHF	TGTGCCAGTAGTTGGTTGTGGTTTCTAGACAGAACGGGCAATCAGCCCCAGCATTTT
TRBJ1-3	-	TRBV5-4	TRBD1	CASRTGGGGNTIYF	TGTGCCAGCAGGACAGGGGGCGGTGGAAACACCATATATTTT
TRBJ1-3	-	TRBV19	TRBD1	CASSYFDRVSGNTIYF	TGTGCCAGTAGTTACTTTGACAGGGTCTCTGGAAACACCATATATTTT
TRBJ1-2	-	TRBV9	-	CASSPQVELNYGYTF	TGTGCCAGCAGCCCTCAGGTGGAACTTAACTATGGCTACACCTTC
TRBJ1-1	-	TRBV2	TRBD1	CASRGQGTEAFF	TGTGCCAGCAGAGGACAGGGCACTGAAGCTTTCTTT
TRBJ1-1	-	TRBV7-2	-	CASEGAEAFF	TGTGCCAGCGAGGGGGCTGAAGCTTTCTTT
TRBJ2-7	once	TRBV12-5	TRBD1	CASGSGQGADYEQYF	TGTGCTAGTGGCTCTGGACAGGGGGCTGATTACGAGCAGTACTTC
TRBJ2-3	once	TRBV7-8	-	CASSSTDTDTQYF	TGTGCCAGCAGCTCCACGGACACAGATACGCAGTATTTT
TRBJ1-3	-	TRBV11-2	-	CASSLVSSGNTIYF	TGTGCCAGCAGCTTAGTCAGCTCTGGAAACACCATATATTTT
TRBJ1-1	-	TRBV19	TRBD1	CASSRGQENTEAFF	TGTGCCAGTAGCCGGGGACAGGAGAACACTGAAGCTTTCTTT
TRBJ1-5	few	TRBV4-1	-	CASSSLWEINQPQHF	TGCGCCAGCAGCTCCCTGTGGGAAATCAATCAGCCCCAGCATTTT
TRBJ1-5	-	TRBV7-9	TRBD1	CASSLSGTGGPNQPQHF	TGTGCCAGCAGCTTAAGTGGAACAGGGGGCCCCAATCAGCCCCAGCATTTT